The 22 T cell receptor beta chains below come from one sample, sequenced in a study of CD8 T cells in Susac syndrome. Random-hexamer reverse transcription was applied to roughly 0.45 to 1 ug RNA. Each CDR3 protein gets one entry after TCRdb re-called the immunoSEQ multiplex PCR reads with MiXCR. The table records 95,000 to 150,000 distinct CDR3 sequences, over 95% of them present only once. The sequenced sample consisted of CD4+ T cells from PBMCs. Receptors were obtained from a human donor with Susac syndrome.

The chain links TRBV20-1 to TRBJ2-5; D is unclear. This CDR3 comprises 11 residues. Germline CDR1 and CDR2: DFQATT and SNEGSKA (reference sequence). The germline V and J ends were trimmed by 6 bases and 3 bases, with 8 bases remaining between them. Here the CDR3 reads CSAPREETQYF. CDR3 sequence (DNA): TGCAGTGCCCCCCGAGAAGAGACCCAGTACTTC.

V gene TRBV9 combines with J gene TRBJ1-1; D ambiguous. CDR3 length: 15 amino acids. CDR1 is SGDLS and CDR2 is YYNGEE in the germline V gene. V lost 3 bases, J lost 1 base, and 13 bases lay in between. The chain's CDR3 is CASSGGEVKNTEAFF. CDR3 DNA: TGTGCCAGCAGCGGCGGGGAGGTCAAGAACACTGAAGCTTTCTTT.

This clonotype was observed a single time. The chain recombines TRBV12-3 or TRBV12-4 with TRBJ1-1; D is uncertain. The ends were cut back, 3 bases at V and 5 bases at J, with 4 bases in the middle. CDR3 length: 11 residues. The CDR3 bases are TGTGCCAGCAGTTTGAGGACTGAAGCTTTCTTT. Residues: CASSLRTEAFF.

This chain uses TRBV3-1 with TRBJ2-7; D is unresolved. V was cut by 4 bases and J by 1 base, with 14 bases left in between. Germline V gene lookup returns CDR1 LGHDT and CDR2 YNNKEL (reference sequence). The CDR3 is made up of 15 amino acids. CDR3 sequence reads: CASSRPGVGSYEQYF. The CDR3 DNA follows: TGTGCCAGCAGCCGCCCAGGTGTAGGGTCCTACGAGCAGTACTTC.

This chain joins TRBV7-3 and TRBJ2-7, with a possible D match to TRBD2 (6 bases). This CDR3 has 13 amino acids. In germline, CDR1 is SGHTA, CDR2 FQGTGA. V was cut by 2 bases and J by 5 bases, with 10 bases left in between. CDR3 sequence reads: CASSLEGLHEQYF. DNA of the CDR3: TGTGCCAGCAGCTTAGAGGGACTCCACGAGCAGTACTTC.

V and J are TRBV19 and TRBJ2-1, with 11 bases lining up with TRBD1. Trimming took 2 bases from V and 9 from J; bases not matched to a gene: 6. Germline CDR1 is LNHDA and CDR2 is SQIVND (reference sequence). This CDR3 region has 15 residues. The CDR3 DNA sequence: TGTGCCAGTAGTATACGGGACAGGGGGTCTAGTGAGCAGTTCTTC. Translation gives CASSIRDRGSSEQFF.

This clonotype occurred a few times. The chain joins TRBV2 to TRBJ1-5; the D is unclear. Trimming stripped 3 bases from V and 3 bases from J, with 3 bases between. The germline V gene has CDR1 SNHLY and CDR2 FYNNEI. This CDR3 spans 12 amino acids. Here the CDR3 reads CASSESNQPQHF. Written as DNA, the CDR3 is TGTGCCAGCAGTGAGTCCAATCAGCCCCAGCATTTT.

The V gene is TRBV18, the J gene TRBJ2-1; 16 bases agree with TRBD2. The CDR3 covers 18 residues. V dropped 2 bases and J dropped 10; count of bases not matched to a gene: 11. Germline V lookup: CDR1 KGHSH, CDR2 LQKENI. CDR3 protein: CASSPMGLAGGSSVEQFF. The CDR3 nucleotides are TGTGCCAGCTCACCAATGGGACTAGCGGGAGGGTCCTCTGTGGAGCAGTTCTTC.

The DNA of the CDR3 is TGTGCCAGCTCACCCTCCCGGACCGGGGAGCTGTTTTTT. Protein product: CASSPSRTGELFF. This chain links TRBV18 with TRBJ2-2; no definite D call. Trimming cost V 3 bases and J 5 bases, with 7 bases left between them. This CDR3 region has 13 residues. Germline V lookup: CDR1 KGHSH, CDR2 LQKENI.

This clonotype showed up just once. The rearrangement uses TRBV29-1 and TRBJ2-7, with TRBD1 matching over 7 bases. CDR1 and CDR2 from the germline V gene are SQVTM and ANQGSEA. V shed 4 bases and J 3 bases; nucleotides not matched to a gene: 6. The CDR3 spans 13 residues. The DNA of the CDR3 is TGCAGCGTTGTGTGGGACAGCTACTACGAGCAGTACTTC. Protein product: CSVVWDSYYEQYF.

The rearrangement joins TRBV29-1 to TRBJ2-7; a possible D gene is TRBD1 (5 bases). Germline V lookup: CDR1 SQVTM, CDR2 ANQGSEA. This CDR3 has 12 amino acids. The V end lost 4 bases, the J end lost 3 bases, and 10 bases lay between the germline ends. CDR3 DNA: TGCAGCGTTGTTGGGCAGGGCTACGAGCAGTACTTC. It translates to CSVVGQGYEQYF.

The genes are TRBV5-1 and TRBJ2-3; the D gene could be TRBD1 or TRBD2 (5 bases each). The CDR3 totals 13 residues. Between the trimmed V and J ends, which lost 4 bases and 2 bases, there was a span of 8 bases. The V gene's germline CDR1 is SGHRS and CDR2 YFSETQ. The CDR3: CASSPGPTDTQYF. For the CDR3, the DNA is TGCGCCAGCAGCCCGGGGCCCACAGATACGCAGTATTTT.

The chain has TRBV6-2 or TRBV6-3 and TRBJ1-2; D is ambiguous. CDR1 is MNHEY and CDR2 is SVGEGT in the germline V gene. CDR3 size: 15 residues. The germline V and J ends were trimmed by 0 bases and 3 bases, with 11 bases remaining between them. The CDR3 bases are TGTGCCAGCAGTTACTCGTCCAGATCATACTATGGCTACACCTTC. Amino acid sequence: CASSYSSRSYYGYTF.

The chain employs TRBV28 and TRBJ2-3; 11 bases match TRBD2. With V trimmed by 6 bases and J by 3 bases, 2 bases remained unmatched. Germline V gene lookup returns CDR1 MDHEN and CDR2 SYDVKM. This CDR3 contains 14 residues. The CDR3 DNA reads as TGTGCCAGCAGCCCTAGCGGGAGGACAGATACGCAGTATTTT. Residues: CASSPSGRTDTQYF.

The chain combines TRBV15 with TRBJ2-7; D ambiguous. CDR1 and CDR2 (germline): LNHNV, YYDKDF (reference sequence). V was clipped by 0 bases and J by 2 bases, with 5 bases between them. This CDR3 comprises 13 residues. CDR3 sequence (DNA): TGTGCCACCAGCAGAGAAGCAACCTACGAGCAGTACTTC. Its translation is CATSREATYEQYF.

The chain links TRBV5-1 to TRBJ2-2, with 11 bases aligning to TRBD2. V shed 5 bases and J 4 bases; nucleotides not matched to a gene: 4. Germline CDR1 SGHRS, CDR2 YFSETQ. The CDR3 totals 15 residues. The CDR3 DNA is TGCGCCAGCAGACTAGCGGGAGTTGCCACCGGGGAGCTGTTTTTT. This sequence encodes CASRLAGVATGELFF.

This chain connects TRBV20-1 to TRBJ2-4, with D uncertain. Germline V gene sequence: CDR1 DFQATT, CDR2 SNEGSKA (reference sequence). This CDR3 has 14 residues. Trimming cost V 5 bases and J 0 bases, with 11 bases left between them. CDR3 sequence (DNA): TGCAGTGCTCTCACCATGCTAGCCAAAAACATTCAGTACTTC. Translation: CSALTMLAKNIQYF.

The CDR3 loop reads CSASLGQPQHF. In DNA form, the CDR3 reads TGCAGTGCTAGCCTGGGACAGCCCCAGCATTTT. The rearrangement uses TRBV20-1 and TRBJ1-5; no definite D call. Trimming cost V 3 bases and J 7 bases, with 7 bases left between them. The CDR3 is 11 residues long. CDR1 is DFQATT and CDR2 is SNEGSKA in the germline V gene (reference sequence).

This chain joins TRBV29-1 and TRBJ2-3; the match to TRBD2 covers 11 bases. The J segment lost 2 bases and the V segment lost 6 bases, leaving 7 bases of the junction unmatched. The germline gives CDR1 SQVTM, CDR2 ANQGSEA. The CDR3 consists of 15 residues. The CDR3 region has the DNA TGCAGCGTCCCGACTAGCGGGGTACTCACAGATACGCAGTATTTT. Protein: CSVPTSGVLTDTQYF.

This chain uses TRBV5-1 with TRBJ1-1; D remains unclear. Trimming pared 0 bases from V and 1 base from J, leaving 10 bases between. CDR3 size: 15 residues. Germline V gives CDR1 SGHRS, CDR2 YFSETQ. The CDR3, as DNA: TGCGCCAGCAGCTTGGTGCCGGAGAAGAACACTGAAGCTTTCTTT. As protein: CASSLVPEKNTEAFF.

V is TRBV5-1 and J is TRBJ2-7; D remains unclear. The germline V and J ends were trimmed by 1 base and 0 bases, with 8 bases remaining between them. Germline V gene sequence: CDR1 SGHRS, CDR2 YFSETQ. The CDR3 runs 14 residues. CDR3 protein: CASSLQVSSYEQYF. The CDR3 region has the DNA TGCGCCAGCAGCTTGCAGGTTAGCTCCTACGAGCAGTACTTC.

The chain links TRBV6-5 to TRBJ2-7, with TRBD2 matching over 8 bases. With 7 bases clipped from V and 3 bases from J, the junction kept 8 bases outside the gene matches. The CDR3 extends over 14 amino acids. Germline CDR1 and CDR2: MNHEY and SVGAGI. CDR3 region: CASTDSGTGYEQYF. The CDR3 nucleotides are TGTGCCAGCACGGATAGCGGGACCGGCTACGAGCAGTACTTC.